This passage covers 25 T cell receptor beta chains from one sample sequenced in a study of T cell repertoires in cytomegalovirus infection. The antigens for these receptors are not known. One entry per CDR3 protein results from TCRdb running MiXCR on the reads. There are hundreds of thousands of distinct CDR3 sequences in the sample; approximately 31% occur only once, and roughly 12% lies in the top ten. Sequencing was performed on cultured CD8+ T cells from PBMCs, taken from culture after CMV antigen stimulation. The receptors were sampled from a human donor in good health (CMV status not recorded). Some clones in this sample may be carry-over from other donors' samples.

The table lists this clonotype with a few counts. The CDR3 nucleotides read TGCGCCAGCAGCCAAGATTTATCCGATGAAAAACTGTTTTTT. Its protein product is CASSQDLSDEKLFF. This chain uses TRBV4-1 with TRBJ1-4; the D is unclear. Per the germline V gene, CDR1 is MGHRA and CDR2 is YSYEKL. V gave up 0 bases and J gave up 6 bases, with 8 bases separating them. There are 14 residues in the CDR3.

This clonotype was picked up many times. The V and J genes are TRBV27 and TRBJ1-2, with 7 bases lining up with TRBD1. V gave up 6 bases and J gave up 8 bases; unmatched junction bases: 12. The germline V gene has CDR1 MNHEY and CDR2 SMNVEV (reference sequence). This CDR3 region has 14 residues. For the CDR3, the DNA is TGTGCCAGCAGCCTCAGGGGGGACGGGTTAGGCTACACCTTC. It codes for CASSLRGDGLGYTF.

V and J are TRBV27 and TRBJ1-5; no definite D call. V dropped 3 bases and J dropped 0 bases, with 6 bases sitting between them. The CDR3 spans 14 residues. From germline, CDR1 is MNHEY and CDR2 SMNVEV (reference sequence). The CDR3 reads CASSLFDSNQPQHF. DNA for the CDR3: TGTGCCAGCAGTTTGTTCGATAGCAATCAGCCCCAGCATTTT.

The chain recombines TRBV4-1 with TRBJ2-1; TRBD1 or TRBD2 may be the D gene (6 bases each). This CDR3 is 16 amino acids long. Trimming removed 2 bases at V and 8 bases at J, with 19 bases between. Germline CDR1 reads MGHRA; CDR2 reads YSYEKL. CDR3 region: CASSQSPFTGAYEQFF. CDR3 nucleotides: TGCGCCAGCAGCCAATCGCCGTTCACGGGGGCTTATGAGCAGTTCTTC.

With regard to this clonotype: It may be a read error: a sequence one base away is much more abundant. The rearrangement joins TRBV12-3 or TRBV12-4 to TRBJ2-3; 8 bases agree with TRBD2. The CDR3 contains 18 residues. The CDR3 coding sequence is TGTGCCAGCAGTTCGCCCCCAGACAAGCGGGGGACGGAAGATATGCAGTATTTT. As protein: CASSSPPDKRGTEDMQYF.

The CDR3 region is CASGFTLQGGSNQPQHF. CDR3 DNA: TGTGCTAGTGGTTTCACTTTACAGGGTGGTAGCAATCAGCCCCAGCATTTT. This chain connects TRBV12-5 to TRBJ1-5, with D possibly matching TRBD1 (6 bases). The CDR3 sequence is 17 residues long. V lost 3 bases to trimming and J lost 0 bases, with 15 bases between them. Germline CDR1 LGHNT, CDR2 FRNRAP.

This clonotype was seen a few times. The chain carries TRBV7-2 and TRBJ1-1, with a weak D call TRBD1 (5 bases). CDR1 and CDR2 from the germline V gene are SGHTA and FQGNSA. The CDR3 is 14 amino acids. V gave up 8 bases and J gave up 5 bases, with 18 bases separating them. The CDR3 region is CASPPGAKWTEAFF. DNA of the CDR3: TGTGCCAGCCCACCCGGGGCGAAATGGACTGAAGCTTTCTTT. Supplemented by reference TRBV7-2 and TRBJ1-1, the full variable domain reads GAGVSQSPSNKVTEKGKDVELRCDPISGHTALYWYRQSLGQGLEFLIYFQGNSAPDKSGLPSDRFSAERTGGSVSTLTIQRTQQEDSAVYLCASPPGAKWTEAFFGQGTRLTVV.

The gene calls are TRBV19 and TRBJ1-1, with TRBD1 identical over 7 bases. The CDR3 spans 14 residues. CDR1 is LNHDA and CDR2 is SQIVND in the germline V gene (reference sequence). V trimming: 10 bases; J trimming: 4 bases; junction bases outside the gene matches: 12. The CDR3 protein is CANMNRGRFTEAFF. The CDR3 region has the DNA TGTGCCAATATGAACAGGGGCCGCTTCACTGAAGCTTTCTTT.

There are many counts of this clonotype. The chain recombines TRBV12-3 or TRBV12-4 with TRBJ2-5; D remains unclear. Trimming cost V 7 bases and J 7 bases, with 13 bases left between them. This CDR3 spans 12 amino acids. The CDR3 loop reads CASTSRRLTQYF. Here the CDR3 DNA reads TGTGCCAGCACCTCGAGAAGGCTGACCCAGTACTTC.

This clonotype is categorized as medium-sized (0.01 to 0.1%). The chain employs TRBV7-2 and TRBJ2-5; D might be TRBD2 (7 bases). Per the germline V gene, CDR1 is SGHTA and CDR2 is FQGNSA. The CDR3 has 16 amino acids. Trimming stripped 0 bases from V and 4 bases from J, with 15 bases between. CDR3 nucleotide sequence: TGTGCCAGCAGCTTAGCGAGGGGGGGGCCGGGAGAGACCCAGTACTTC. Translated: CASSLARGGPGETQYF.

This clonotype was recorded many times. V is TRBV7-2 and J is TRBJ2-1; 8 bases align to TRBD2. V lost 4 bases and J lost 7; bases outside the gene matches: 9. The CDR3 runs 15 residues. CDR1 SGHTA and CDR2 FQGNSA come from the germline V gene. The CDR3 loop is CASSYSGVVKNEQFF. The CDR3 nucleotides are TGTGCCAGCAGCTATAGCGGGGTCGTTAAGAATGAGCAGTTCTTC.

This clonotype has just a few counts. J is TRBJ1-1 and V is TRBV7-2, with a weak D call TRBD1 (5 bases). This CDR3 contains 16 residues. The V end was cut by 6 bases, the J end by 0 bases, with 17 bases between. The germline gives CDR1 SGHTA, CDR2 FQGNSA. The CDR3 DNA reads TGTGCCAGCAGGCGCACCTGGGACGCCTTGAACACTGAAGCTTTCTTT. It is translated as CASRRTWDALNTEAFF. Complete variable domain (other parts from reference TRBV7-2 and TRBJ1-1): GAGVSQSPSNKVTEKGKDVELRCDPISGHTALYWYRQSLGQGLEFLIYFQGNSAPDKSGLPSDRFSAERTGGSVSTLTIQRTQQEDSAVYLCASRRTWDALNTEAFFGQGTRLTVV.

This clonotype has only one observation. The chain carries TRBV27 and TRBJ2-7; D is ambiguous. Germline CDR1 is MNHEY and CDR2 is SMNVEV (reference sequence). The CDR3 covers 13 residues. Trimming removed 3 bases from V and 1 base from J, with 7 bases in between. CDR3 residues: CASSLATSYEQYF. The CDR3 DNA is TGTGCCAGCAGTTTGGCCACTTCCTACGAGCAGTACTTC.

To note about this clonotype: This could be a read error, since a much larger clone is one nucleotide away. V and J are TRBV15 and TRBJ1-1, with D possibly TRBD1 on 5 matching bases. Germline V lookup: CDR1 LNHNV, CDR2 YYDKDF (reference sequence). The length of the CDR3 is 16 residues. Here the CDR3 reads CAASRDEGTVNTEAFF. CDR3 DNA sequence: TGTGCCGCCAGCAGAGATGAAGGGACGGTAAACACTGAAGCTTTCTTT.

This chain uses TRBV2 with TRBJ1-5; D is unresolved. The CDR3 covers 14 residues. CDR1 and CDR2 (germline): SNHLY, FYNNEI. Trimming shortened V by 8 bases and J by 9 bases, and 20 bases separated the two germline ends. CDR3 protein: CASGVPQGKRPQHF. CDR3 sequence (DNA): TGTGCCAGCGGTGTCCCTCAAGGGAAGAGGCCCCAGCATTTT.

The V gene is TRBV11-2, the J gene TRBJ2-2; no clear D gene. CDR1 is SGHAT, CDR2 FQNNGV, per germline. This CDR3 spans 15 amino acids. V lost 3 bases, J lost 1 base, and 9 bases lay in between. CDR3 nucleotides: TGTGCCAGCAGCTTTCGACGGATGAACACCGGGGAGCTGTTTTTT. Its protein is CASSFRRMNTGELFF.

This chain uses TRBV20-1 with TRBJ2-3, with 9 bases matching TRBD1. There are 14 residues in the CDR3. The V and J ends lost 2 bases and 6 bases, in that order; junction bases with no gene match: 6. Germline V gene sequence: CDR1 DFQATT, CDR2 SNEGSKA (reference sequence). CDR3 residues: CSARLDRGWDTQYF. CDR3 nucleotides: TGCAGTGCTAGACTGGACAGGGGCTGGGATACGCAGTATTTT.

CDR3 residues: CATSDLRAGTNQETQYF. In DNA form, the CDR3 reads TGTGCCACCAGTGATTTACGTGCGGGTACAAACCAAGAGACCCAGTACTTC. The V call is TRBV24-1, the J call TRBJ2-5; tentatively, D is TRBD2 (5 bases). CDR1 KGHDR and CDR2 SFDVKD come from the germline V gene. Trimming cost V 1 base and J 0 bases, with 14 bases left between them. The CDR3 has 17 residues.

The chain has TRBV3-1 and TRBJ1-2; possible D gene TRBD1, 5 bases. This CDR3 is 15 amino acids long. Trimming left V 2 bases short and J 6 bases short, with 16 bases between. Germline V gives CDR1 LGHDT, CDR2 YNNKEL (reference sequence). CDR3 in DNA: TGTGCCAGCAGCCAAATAACGAAGGGGATCGATGGCTACACCTTC. Encoded protein: CASSQITKGIDGYTF. Full variable domain (rest looked up from reference TRBV3-1 and TRBJ1-2): DTAVSQTPKYLVTQMGNDKSIKCEQNLGHDTMYWYKQDSKKFLKIMFSYNNKELIINETVPNRFSPKSPDKAHLNLHINSLELGDSAVYFCASSQITKGIDGYTFGSGTRLTVV.

There are a few counts of this clonotype. The chain recombines TRBV11-2 with TRBJ2-7, with D possibly matching TRBD1 (5 bases). The CDR3 is made up of 14 amino acids. V lost 3 bases and J 0 bases, leaving 9 bases between the germline ends. The germline V gene has CDR1 SGHAT and CDR2 FQNNGV. The CDR3: CASSFGHGSYEQYV. The CDR3 DNA reads as TGTGCCAGCAGCTTTGGACACGGCTCCTACGAGCAGTACGTC.

In DNA form, the CDR3 reads TGTGCCAGCAGTTTTCGTGGGTACCTGAACACTGAAGCTTTCTTT. This encodes CASSFRGYLNTEAFF. The rearrangement links TRBV28 to TRBJ1-1; D remains ambiguous. The V gene's germline CDR1 is MDHEN and CDR2 SYDVKM. The CDR3 loop spans 15 amino acids. V lost 3 bases, J lost 0 bases, and 11 bases lay in between.

This clonotype was found many times. This chain joins TRBV11-2 and TRBJ2-7, with 11 bases lining up with TRBD1. The CDR3 totals 16 residues. Trimming removed 4 bases from V and 1 base from J; junction bases left unmatched: 6. Germline values: CDR1 SGHAT, CDR2 FQNNGV. CDR3 region: CASSSWTGGQSYEQYV. In nucleotides, the CDR3 is TGTGCCAGCAGCTCCTGGACAGGGGGCCAATCCTACGAGCAGTACGTC.

This chain joins TRBV4-1 and TRBJ2-3, with D possibly TRBD2 on 7 matching bases. The germline V and J ends were trimmed by 3 bases and 3 bases, with 16 bases remaining between them. This CDR3 spans 16 amino acids. Germline CDR1 MGHRA, CDR2 YSYEKL. The CDR3 protein is CASSHEGGAGTDTQYF. The CDR3 nucleotides read TGCGCCAGCAGCCATGAAGGGGGGGCTGGGACAGATACGCAGTATTTT.

To note about this clonotype: A read error may explain this, as a much larger clone is one base away. The conserved final phenylalanine or tryptophan is absent from the CDR3, which likely points to a read error. The CDR3 loop reads CASSLPLLKSVTPLHL. CDR3 sequence (DNA): TGTGCCAGCAGTTTACCTCTTCTTAAGTCGGTTACACCCCTCCACCTT. This chain connects TRBV27 to TRBJ1-6; D remains unclear. The V end lost 2 bases, the J end lost 11 bases, and 19 bases lay between the germline ends. Germline-derived CDR1 and CDR2 are MNHEY and SMNVEV (reference sequence). The CDR3 runs 16 residues.

This clonotype was picked up a small number of times. J is TRBJ2-3 and V is TRBV2; 7 bases fit TRBD2. Germline CDR1 reads SNHLY; CDR2 reads FYNNEI. This CDR3 has 14 amino acids. V was clipped by 3 bases and J by 1 base; unmatched bases: 1. CDR3 sequence reads: CASSDGRGTDTQYF. In DNA, the CDR3 is TGTGCCAGCAGTGATGGGAGGGGCACAGATACGCAGTATTTT.